These 24 T cell receptor beta chains came from one sample sequenced in a study of cytomegalovirus exposure and HLA in healthy donors. The PCR ran on 60 Vbeta and 13 Jbeta primers. TCRdb keeps only in-frame clones here, not all; method: immunoSEQ multiplex PCR. The sample has about 220,000 clones, just over 75% seen once. What was sequenced was PBMCs. These TCRs come from a man younger than 30 in good health and CMV-seronegative.

The chain combines TRBV7-2 with TRBJ2-2, with 9 bases identical to TRBD2. There are 17 residues in the CDR3. Germline loops: CDR1 SGHTA, CDR2 FQGNSA. J gave up 0 bases and V 5 bases, and 7 bases lay outside the gene matches. CDR3 nucleotide sequence: TGTGCCAGCAGCCCGCGACTAGCGGACGCGAACACCGGGGAGCTGTTTTTT. This codes for CASSPRLADANTGELFF.

The rearrangement joins TRBV30 to TRBJ2-3, with TRBD1 identical over 7 bases. J gave up 4 bases and V 5 bases, and 9 bases lay outside the gene matches. The CDR3 totals 14 residues. Germline assignment: CDR1 GTSNPN and CDR2 SVGIG (reference sequence). The CDR3 DNA reads TGTGCCTGGGCGAGGACAGGATCCTCAGATACGCAGTATTTT. This gives the protein CAWARTGSSDTQYF.

This clone was detected only a few times. The rearrangement joins TRBV28 to TRBJ1-5; no clear D. This CDR3 contains 15 residues. V was clipped by 2 bases and J by 3 bases, with 11 bases between them. Germline CDR1 is MDHEN and CDR2 is SYDVKM. CDR3 bases: TGTGCCAGCAGTTTAGACACTCCCCCCAATCAGCCCCAGCATTTT. Amino acids: CASSLDTPPNQPQHF.

This clone was seen a few times. The V call is TRBV6-1, the J call TRBJ1-1; 7 bases line up with TRBD1. V gave up 8 bases and J gave up 1 base; unmatched junction bases: 4. CDR3 size: 13 residues. The germline CDR1 and CDR2 sequences are MNHNS and SASEGT. Here the CDR3 reads CASQQGRNTEAFF. CDR3 bases: TGTGCCAGCCAACAGGGGAGGAACACTGAAGCTTTCTTT.

V is TRBV27 and J is TRBJ2-5, with TRBD2 matching over 7 bases. The CDR3 totals 13 residues. Germline V CDR1 and CDR2: MNHEY, SMNVEV (reference sequence). Unmatched junction bases numbered 3, after V lost 3 bases and J lost 5 bases. CDR3 region: CASSLLAAETQYF. CDR3 bases: TGTGCCAGCAGTTTGCTAGCGGCGGAGACCCAGTACTTC.

The CDR3 here is CASSPGQGSTEAFF. The DNA of the CDR3 is TGTGCCAGCTCACCGGGACAGGGGTCCACTGAAGCTTTCTTT. The gene calls are TRBV18 and TRBJ1-1, with 10 bases lining up with TRBD1. V shed 3 bases, J shed 4 bases, and the junction held 2 bases outside the gene matches. Germline loops: CDR1 KGHSH, CDR2 LQKENI. This CDR3 has 14 residues.

This clone was observed once. In nucleotides, the CDR3 is TGTGCCAGCAGTTACTGGCGCGGGGGATCCCCCAATGAGCAGTTCTTC. This translates into CASSYWRGGSPNEQFF. The chain links TRBV6-5 to TRBJ2-1; 7 nucleotides align to TRBD2. The CDR3 has 16 residues. J was trimmed by 6 bases and V by 1 base; bases with no gene match: 9. The germline V gene has CDR1 MNHEY and CDR2 SVGAGI.

This clone was observed a single time. J is TRBJ2-7 and V is TRBV11-2; 7 bases map to TRBD1. Losses at the gene ends were 6 bases for V and 1 base for J; bases not matched to a gene: 6. Germline CDR1 is SGHAT and CDR2 is FQNNGV. The CDR3 totals 14 residues. CDR3 DNA: TGTGCCAGCAGTCAACCACAGGGGTCCTACGAGCAGTACTTC. As protein: CASSQPQGSYEQYF.

Only a few counts were recorded for this clone. The chain carries TRBV7-9 and TRBJ1-4; 7 nucleotides agree with TRBD1. CDR3 length equals 15 residues. After removal of 5 bases from V and 8 bases from J, the junction contained 11 bases not matched to a gene. In germline, CDR1 is SEHNR, CDR2 FQNEAQ (reference sequence). DNA for the CDR3: TGTGCCAGCAGCCAACTCACAGGGGCGGGAGAAAAACTGTTTTTT. Translation gives CASSQLTGAGEKLFF.

As regards this clone: The junction shows a germline mismatch at one end, possibly a read error. The sample holds other DNA sequences that translate to the same CDR3. This chain joins TRBV7-3 and TRBJ2-3, with 12 bases fitting TRBD2. The length of the CDR3 is 15 residues. Germline V gene sequence: CDR1 SGHTA, CDR2 FQGTGA. The CDR3, as DNA: TGTGCCAGCAGCCTAACTAGCGGGAGGACAGATACGCAGTATTTT. This sequence encodes CASSLTSGRTDTQYF.

The V gene is TRBV5-8, the J gene TRBJ2-1; D perhaps matches TRBD1 (5 bases). CDR1 is SGHTS and CDR2 is YDEGEE in the germline V gene. V lost 4 bases to trimming and J lost 8 bases, with 7 bases between them. The CDR3 loop spans 11 amino acids. The CDR3 loop reads CASSPGYEQFF. CDR3 coding DNA: TGTGCCAGCAGCCCAGGGTATGAGCAGTTCTTC.

The genes are TRBV29-1 and TRBJ2-1, with TRBD2 matching 12 bases. The CDR3 is 14 amino acids. Germline CDR1 and CDR2: SQVTM and ANQGSEA. The trim removed 7 bases at V and 6 bases at J, leaving 7 bases unmatched. The CDR3 protein is CSGLGLAGPNEQFF. The CDR3 coding sequence is TGCAGCGGGCTTGGACTAGCGGGGCCCAATGAGCAGTTCTTC.

V is TRBV18 and J is TRBJ2-6; TRBD1 matches at 9 bases. CDR1 and CDR2 (germline): KGHSH, LQKENI. The CDR3 extends over 16 amino acids. J lost 3 bases, V lost 2 bases, and 2 bases had no gene match. The CDR3 DNA follows: TGTGCCAGCTCACCAGACAGGGGGTTTGGGGCCAACGTCCTGACTTTC. Translated, it gives CASSPDRGFGANVLTF. The entire variable domain, with the rest obtained from reference TRBV18 and TRBJ2-6, is as follows: NAGVMQNPRHLVRRRGQEARLRCSPMKGHSHVYWYRQLPEEGLKFMVYLQKENIIDESGMPKERFSAEFPKEGPSILRIQQVVRGDSAAYFCASSPDRGFGANVLTFGAGSRLTVL.

Turning to this clone: A read error may account for a junction end that differs from germline. J is TRBJ2-5 and V is TRBV7-7; D uncertain. CDR3 size: 14 residues. Germline V lookup: CDR1 SSHAT, CDR2 FNYEAQ (reference sequence). For the CDR3, the DNA is TGTGCTAGCAGCTTTACATCGGGCCAAGAGACCCAGTACTTC. This sequence encodes CASSFTSGQETQYF. Full variable domain (rest looked up from reference TRBV7-7 and TRBJ2-5): GAGVSQSPRYKVTKRGQDVTLRCDPISSHATLYWYQQALGQGPEFLTYFNYEAQPDKSGLPSDRFSAERPEGSISTLTIQRTEQRDSAMYRCASSFTSGQETQYFGPGTRLLVL.

The chain employs TRBV9 and TRBJ2-2; possible D gene TRBD1, 6 bases. Looked up from germline, CDR1 is SGDLS and CDR2 is YYNGEE. The CDR3 sequence is 15 residues long. V was pared by 0 bases and J by 2 bases, with 8 bases between. Here the CDR3 DNA reads TGTGCCAGCAGCGTAGGGACAGTAAACACCGGGGAGCTGTTTTTT. Translating gives CASSVGTVNTGELFF.

The V and J genes are TRBV4-1 and TRBJ2-2; TRBD2 aligns across 15 bases. This CDR3 has 17 amino acids. Losses at the gene ends were 2 bases for V and 8 bases for J; bases not matched to a gene: 6. Germline-derived CDR1 and CDR2 are MGHRA and YSYEKL. The CDR3 loop reads CASSQRTSGRAEGELFF. CDR3 DNA: TGCGCCAGCAGCCAACGGACTAGCGGGAGGGCCGAGGGGGAGCTGTTTTTT.

This chain uses TRBV30 with TRBJ2-5; D is possibly TRBD2 (5 bases). Trimming cost V 6 bases and J 2 bases, with 13 bases left between them. Germline V gene sequence: CDR1 GTSNPN, CDR2 SVGIG (reference sequence). The CDR3 extends over 13 amino acids. CDR3 amino acids: CACGLRQQETQYF. The CDR3 coding sequence is TGTGCCTGCGGACTCCGCCAACAAGAGACCCAGTACTTC.

The table lists this clone with a few counts. The V call is TRBV5-1, the J call TRBJ2-7, with TRBD1 matching over 10 bases. J lost 1 base, V lost 1 base, and 5 bases had no gene match. This CDR3 is 16 amino acids long. Germline V gene sequence: CDR1 SGHRS, CDR2 YFSETQ. The CDR3 is CASSLRLGQGSYEQYF. Written as DNA, the CDR3 is TGCGCCAGCAGCTTGAGGTTGGGACAGGGGTCCTACGAGCAGTACTTC.

The chain couples TRBV5-1 to TRBJ2-2, with D possibly matching TRBD2 (6 bases). V gave up 0 bases and J gave up 7 bases, with 10 bases separating them. This CDR3 has 14 residues. The germline V gene encodes CDR1 SGHRS and CDR2 YFSETQ. The CDR3 DNA reads as TGCGCCAGCAGCTTGGTCGGAGGGTACGGGGAGCTGTTTTTT. Protein sequence: CASSLVGGYGELFF.

This clone was recorded once. The chain uses TRBV7-6 and TRBJ2-7; a weak D match, TRBD1 (5 bases). Per germline, CDR1 SGHVS and CDR2 FNYEAQ. V was clipped by 3 bases and J by 4 bases, with 10 bases between them. This CDR3 is built from 13 residues. The CDR3 sequence: CASSFSGFYEQYF. Written as DNA, the CDR3 is TGTGCCAGCAGCTTCTCAGGGTTTTACGAGCAGTACTTC.

J is TRBJ1-5 and V is TRBV7-2, with TRBD1 as a possible D gene (6 bases). V lost 5 bases and J lost 4, with 12 bases in between. CDR1 is SGHTA and CDR2 is FQGNSA in the germline V gene. The CDR3 totals 14 residues. The CDR3 nucleotides read TGTGCCAGCAGCCCCCGAGGGGGAAATCAGCCCCAGCATTTT. Translating gives CASSPRGGNQPQHF.

CDR3: CSVQANSGRGETQYF. In nucleotides, the CDR3 is TGCAGCGTTCAAGCAAATAGCGGGAGAGGAGAGACCCAGTACTTC. The genes are TRBV29-1 and TRBJ2-5, with 9 bases aligning to TRBD2. Germline CDR1 reads SQVTM; CDR2 reads ANQGSEA. The trim removed 5 bases at V and 4 bases at J, leaving 11 bases unmatched. The CDR3 totals 15 residues.

Written as DNA, the CDR3 is TGTGCCAGCAGTGAACTGGACACTACGCAGCAGTACTTC. It codes for CASSELDTTQQYF. The chain is built from TRBV6-1 and TRBJ2-7; D perhaps matches TRBD1 (5 bases). Trimming cost V 2 bases and J 8 bases, with 13 bases left between them. CDR3 length: 13 residues. Germline CDR1 MNHNS, CDR2 SASEGT.

This clone was observed a handful of times. The chain employs TRBV28 and TRBJ2-1; D is possibly TRBD2 (6 bases). Germline CDR1 reads MDHEN; CDR2 reads SYDVKM. The length of the CDR3 is 13 residues. The V and J ends lost 6 bases and 5 bases respectively, with 11 bases between them. The CDR3, as DNA: TGTGCCAGCAGCCCAGCGGGCCACAATGAGCAGTTCTTC. It specifies CASSPAGHNEQFF.